The 29 T cell receptor beta chains presented below share a single source sample, sequenced in a study of blood T cells in healthy people across ages. PCR was performed a second time for roughly 7 to 12 cycles using a sample-barcoded 5' primer and a J-beta primer mix. In TCRdb, the 5' RACE reads were re-called with MiXCR into one record per CDR3 protein. This table has about 830,000 distinct CDR3 sequences, 58% appearing once. What was sequenced was blood. Receptor source: a man between 25 and 39 years old in good health.

The V and J genes are TRBV25-1 and TRBJ1-1; tentative D call: TRBD1 (6 bases). The germline V and J ends were trimmed by 1 base and 2 bases, with 8 bases remaining between them. Germline V gives CDR1 MGHDK, CDR2 SYGVNS. There are 14 residues in the CDR3. The CDR3 protein is CASSEWGPNTEAFF. The CDR3 region has the DNA TGTGCCAGCAGTGAATGGGGGCCTAACACTGAAGCTTTCTTT.

This clonotype was detected a few times. The chain couples TRBV7-2 to TRBJ2-7; a possible D gene is TRBD1 (6 bases). The CDR3 contains 13 residues. CDR1 and CDR2 (germline): SGHTA, FQGNSA. V lost 5 bases to trimming and J lost 6 bases, with 14 bases between them. CDR3 DNA: TGTGCCAGCAGCCAGGTCCCACAGGGCGAGCAGTACTTC. It translates to CASSQVPQGEQYF.

This clonotype was found a few times. The rearrangement uses TRBV4-3 and TRBJ1-6; D unclear. Trimming shortened V by 0 bases and J by 7 bases, and 13 bases separated the two germline ends. Germline loops: CDR1 LGHNA, CDR2 YSLEER. This CDR3 region has 16 residues. In DNA, the CDR3 is TGCGCCAGCAGCCAAGACGGTGGTACGGCAAATTCACCCCTCCACTTT. Its protein product is CASSQDGGTANSPLHF.

Regarding this clonotype: Mismatch with germline at one junction end may stem from a read error. The chain uses TRBV12-3 or TRBV12-4 and TRBJ2-4, with D perhaps being TRBD1 or TRBD2 (5 bases each). The CDR3 totals 11 residues. The CDR3 spells CASALMGEQYF. The CDR3, as DNA: TGTGCCAGCGCTCTGATGGGGGAGCAGTACTTT.

The V call is TRBV19, the J call TRBJ2-6; D is perhaps TRBD1 (6 bases). Trimming took 4 bases from V and 0 from J, leaving 19 bases between them. Germline lookup yields CDR1 LNHDA and CDR2 SQIVND (reference sequence). The CDR3 extends over 19 amino acids. The CDR3 is CASSRKTGGLGSGANVLTF. The CDR3, as DNA: TGTGCCAGTAGTAGAAAGACAGGCGGCCTAGGCTCTGGGGCCAACGTCCTGACTTTC.

This clonotype was found a few times. The chain combines TRBV7-2 with TRBJ2-3, with D perhaps being TRBD1 or TRBD2 (5 bases each). This CDR3 region has 18 residues. V gave up 5 bases and J gave up 0 bases, with 21 bases separating them. In germline, CDR1 is SGHTA, CDR2 FQGNSA. The CDR3 bases are TGTGCCAGCAGCCACCTTTCACGAGCGGACATAAGCACAGATACGCAGTATTTT. Protein sequence: CASSHLSRADISTDTQYF.

V gene TRBV7-9 combines with J gene TRBJ2-2; TRBD1 aligns across 9 bases. The CDR3 contains 16 residues. The ends lost 10 bases at V and 5 bases at J; junction bases unmatched: 14. Per germline, CDR1 SEHNR and CDR2 FQNEAQ (reference sequence). The CDR3 region is CATPKPGQGITGELFF. CDR3 DNA sequence: TGTGCCACACCCAAACCGGGACAGGGTATAACCGGGGAGCTGTTTTTT.

The V and J genes are TRBV20-1 and TRBJ1-2, with no clear D. Trimming pared 1 base from V and 7 bases from J, leaving 7 bases between. Germline lookup yields CDR1 DFQATT and CDR2 SNEGSKA (reference sequence). The CDR3 loop spans 11 amino acids. CDR3 DNA: TGCAGTGCTAGAGGAGAATGTGGCTACACCTTC. Protein product: CSARGECGYTF.

The V gene is TRBV27, the J gene TRBJ2-1; TRBD2 matches 11 bases. The germline gives CDR1 MNHEY, CDR2 SMNVEV (reference sequence). V trimming: 4 bases; J trimming: 10 bases; junction bases outside the gene matches: 9. The CDR3 runs 15 residues. CDR3 loop: CASSWTSGSNREQFF. CDR3 DNA sequence: TGTGCCAGCAGTTGGACTAGCGGGTCGAACAGGGAGCAGTTCTTC.

Remarks on this clonotype: This may come from a read error, since a much larger clone is one base off. This sequence joins TRBV7-9 and TRBJ2-3, with a weak D call TRBD2 (6 bases). Between the trimmed V and J ends, which lost 5 bases and 2 bases, there was a span of 20 bases. Germline V gene data show CDR1 as SEHNR and CDR2 as FQNEAQ (reference sequence). This CDR3 region has 17 residues. CDR3 in DNA: TGTGCCAGCAGCGGATCCGGCTCGCGGGATGCCACAGATACGCAGTATTTT. It codes for CASSGSGSRDATDTQYF.

V gene TRBV9 combines with J gene TRBJ2-1; 7 bases align to TRBD2. V gave up 3 bases and J gave up 7 bases; unmatched junction bases: 10. Germline CDR1 reads SGDLS; CDR2 reads YYNGEE. CDR3 length equals 15 residues. CDR3 in DNA: TGTGCCAGCAGCGATATGGGAGGGCCGGCGAATGAGCAGTTCTTC. This gives the protein CASSDMGGPANEQFF.

The V and J genes are TRBV11-1 and TRBJ1-6, with TRBD1 matching over 8 bases. Germline values: CDR1 SGHAT, CDR2 FQDESV (reference sequence). V dropped 8 bases and J dropped 10; count of bases not matched to a gene: 7. The CDR3 length is 13 residues. The CDR3 loop reads CASQSGQGSPLHF. The DNA of the CDR3 is TGTGCCAGCCAAAGCGGACAGGGCTCACCCCTCCACTTT.

The chain recombines TRBV18 with TRBJ2-3; D is perhaps TRBD2 (6 bases). The CDR3 runs to 15 residues. V lost 0 bases, J lost 0 bases, and 7 bases lay in between. Germline-derived CDR1 and CDR2 are KGHSH and LQKENI. The CDR3 DNA reads TGTGCCAGCTCACCACCCCTAGCGAGCACAGATACGCAGTATTTT. It encodes CASSPPLASTDTQYF. Complete variable domain (other parts from reference TRBV18 and TRBJ2-3): NAGVMQNPRHLVRRRGQEARLRCSPMKGHSHVYWYRQLPEEGLKFMVYLQKENIIDESGMPKERFSAEFPKEGPSILRIQQVVRGDSAAYFCASSPPLASTDTQYFGPGTRLTVL.

The V and J genes are TRBV5-1 and TRBJ1-1; 9 positions agree with TRBD1. Germline CDR1 SGHRS, CDR2 YFSETQ. CDR3 size: 14 residues. Losses at the gene ends were 4 bases for V and 4 bases for J; bases not matched to a gene: 5. The CDR3 DNA sequence: TGCGCCAGCAGCGTGGGGGACAGGGTCACTGAAGCTTTCTTT. It codes for CASSVGDRVTEAFF. Full variable domain (missing parts from reference TRBV5-1 and TRBJ1-1): KAGVTQTPRYLIKTRGQQVTLSCSPISGHRSVSWYQQTPGQGLQFLFEYFSETQRNKGNFPGRFSGRQFSNSRSEMNVSTLELGDSALYLCASSVGDRVTEAFFGQGTRLTVV.

This clonotype was observed a handful of times. This chain joins TRBV6-1 and TRBJ2-7, with D hard to call. CDR1 and CDR2 from the germline V gene are MNHNS and SASEGT. V was pared by 5 bases and J by 2 bases, with 13 bases between. The CDR3 contains 14 residues. CDR3 in DNA: TGTGCCAGCAGTAAAGTTCAGCTGACCTACGAGCAGTACTTC. Its translation is CASSKVQLTYEQYF.

The rearrangement links TRBV10-3 to TRBJ2-7; 7 nucleotides match TRBD2. This CDR3 has 14 amino acids. The germline V gene encodes CDR1 ENHRY and CDR2 SYGVKD. V lost 6 bases and J lost 7; bases outside the gene matches: 12. Here the CDR3 reads CAISESGAYNEQYF. The CDR3 nucleotides are TGTGCCATCAGCGAGAGCGGGGCTTACAATGAGCAGTACTTC.

The chain recombines TRBV9 with TRBJ2-2; D not certain. The CDR3 is 14 residues long. V was shortened by 0 bases and J by 10 bases, with 13 bases between the two germline ends. The germline CDR1 and CDR2 sequences are SGDLS and YYNGEE. The CDR3 spells CASSVVMGSEELFF. CDR3 DNA sequence: TGTGCCAGCAGCGTAGTGATGGGTTCTGAGGAGCTGTTTTTT.

The chain uses TRBV5-1 and TRBJ2-5; TRBD1 is a possible D gene (5 bases). The V and J ends lost 1 base and 4 bases respectively, with 17 bases between them. This CDR3 has 16 residues. CDR1 SGHRS and CDR2 YFSETQ come from the germline V gene. The CDR3 region has the DNA TGCGCCAGCAGCTTGTGGGGCGAGTTAACAGCAGAGACCCAGTACTTC. It is translated as CASSLWGELTAETQYF.

This chain uses TRBV6-5 with TRBJ2-5; D may be TRBD1 (6 bases). V was pared by 8 bases and J by 5 bases, with 21 bases between. The CDR3 is 15 residues long. In germline, CDR1 is MNHEY, CDR2 SVGAGI. The DNA of the CDR3 is TGTGCCAGCGGACCGCAGACAGGTTTTCAGGAGACCCAGTACTTC. This sequence encodes CASGPQTGFQETQYF.

As concerns this clonotype: This CDR3 is missing its conserved last phenylalanine or tryptophan, likely due to a read error. The DNA is left out, because the CDR3 cannot be placed on it with certainty; the CDR3 is given as TCRdb lists it. The rearrangement joins TRBV5-1 to TRBJ2-5; TRBD1 reflects the table's D call only, with no check against the DNA. Germline-derived CDR1 and CDR2 are SGHRS and YFSETQ. The CDR3 is 18 amino acids in total, end residues counted. CDR3 region: CASSLAGTGRSYGYTFDS.

V and J are TRBV7-2 and TRBJ2-7; TRBD2 might be the D (5 bases). The CDR3 is made up of 13 amino acids. CDR1 and CDR2 (germline): SGHTA, FQGNSA. The V end lost 5 bases, the J end lost 2 bases, and 10 bases lay between the germline ends. The DNA for the CDR3 is TGTGCCAGCAGCACTAGTAGGGCCTACGAGCAGTACTTC. Protein: CASSTSRAYEQYF.

This clonotype was counted ten times or more. The gene calls are TRBV20-1 and TRBJ2-7; 10 bases agree with TRBD2. The CDR3 runs to 16 residues. The V and J ends lost 3 bases and 1 base, in that order; junction bases with no gene match: 9. Germline values: CDR1 DFQATT, CDR2 SNEGSKA (reference sequence). The chain's CDR3 is CSASPPLAGESYEQYF. Written as DNA, the CDR3 is TGCAGTGCTAGTCCCCCCCTAGCGGGAGAATCCTACGAGCAGTACTTC.

The chain carries TRBV10-3 and TRBJ2-1; 9 nucleotides line up with TRBD2. There are 14 residues in the CDR3. Germline V lookup: CDR1 ENHRY, CDR2 SYGVKD. J gave up 9 bases and V 10 bases, and 13 bases lay outside the gene matches. CDR3 amino acids: CATVAGTSFTEQFF. In DNA form, the CDR3 reads TGTGCCACCGTGGCCGGGACTAGCTTCACTGAGCAGTTCTTC.

V gene TRBV2 combines with J gene TRBJ2-1; TRBD2 matches at 9 bases. Germline V lookup: CDR1 SNHLY, CDR2 FYNNEI. The CDR3 has 16 residues. Unmatched junction bases numbered 5, after V lost 3 bases and J lost 2 bases. The CDR3 DNA is TGTGCCAGCAGTGAGGGTCCTAGCGGGACCTACAATGAGCAGTTCTTC. Protein sequence: CASSEGPSGTYNEQFF.

This clonotype was counted between two and nine times. This sequence joins TRBV7-2 and TRBJ1-2; TRBD1 matches 7 bases. Unmatched junction bases numbered 4, after V lost 5 bases and J lost 4 bases. Germline CDR1 and CDR2: SGHTA and FQGNSA. CDR3 length: 13 residues. As DNA, the CDR3 is TGTGCCAGCAGCGAGGGACAGAGCTATGGCTACACCTTC. This encodes CASSEGQSYGYTF.

Only a few counts were recorded for this clonotype. The chain uses TRBV7-9 and TRBJ2-7; 7 bases match TRBD2. V was clipped by 8 bases and J by 0 bases; unmatched bases: 4. Germline V gene sequence: CDR1 SEHNR, CDR2 FQNEAQ (reference sequence). The CDR3 totals 13 residues. The CDR3 coding sequence is TGTGCCAGCCGCGGGAGAGCCTCCTACGAGCAGTACTTC. Residues: CASRGRASYEQYF.

The CDR3 DNA reads as TGCAGTGCCCCGGACGGGTTCACAGATACGCAGTATTTT. Its protein product is CSAPDGFTDTQYF. V gene TRBV20-1 combines with J gene TRBJ2-3; D uncertain. Trimming pared 6 bases from V and 2 bases from J, leaving 12 bases between. The germline CDR1 and CDR2 sequences are DFQATT and SNEGSKA (reference sequence). CDR3 length: 13 amino acids.

This sequence joins TRBV7-9 and TRBJ1-2; no firm D call. This CDR3 comprises 14 residues. The V gene lost 5 bases and the J gene lost 6 bases, with 16 bases spanning the gap. In germline, CDR1 is SEHNR, CDR2 FQNEAQ (reference sequence). In DNA form, the CDR3 reads TGTGCCAGCAGCCCTCTAACGGTCTACCATGGCTACACCTTC. It yields the protein CASSPLTVYHGYTF.

V and J are TRBV6-5 and TRBJ2-5; 8 nucleotides line up with TRBD1. Matching the DNA end better, TRBJ2-7 makes the J call doubtful. The CDR3 is made up of 14 amino acids. Germline CDR1 MNHEY, CDR2 SVGAGI. In DNA form, the CDR3 reads TGTGCCAGCAGTTACTGGACAGGGCATCGCGAGCAGTACTTC. Translated, it gives CASSYWTGHREQYF.